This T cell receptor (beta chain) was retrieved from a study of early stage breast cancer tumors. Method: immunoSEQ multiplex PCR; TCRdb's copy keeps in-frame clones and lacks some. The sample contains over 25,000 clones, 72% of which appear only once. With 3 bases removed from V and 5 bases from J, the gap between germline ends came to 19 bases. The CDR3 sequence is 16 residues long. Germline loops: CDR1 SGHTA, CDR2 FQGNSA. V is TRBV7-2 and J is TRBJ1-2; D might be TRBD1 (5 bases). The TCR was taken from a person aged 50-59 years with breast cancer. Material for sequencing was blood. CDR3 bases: TGTGCCAGCAGCTTCTCCCCTCGGGGCAGCGATTATGGCTACACCTTC. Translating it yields CASSFSPRGSDYGYTF.